The 21 T cell receptor beta chains below all came from one sample that was sequenced in a study of T-cell memory formation after mild COVID-19. TCRdb reprocessed the 5' RACE reads with MiXCR, giving one entry per CDR3 protein. The data contain about 360,000 distinct CDR3 sequences, roughly 13% of them seen just once; the ten biggest clones take up about 22%. The sequenced material came from PBMCs or a T cell subset sorted from them (not recorded which). The receptors were sampled from a man aged 18 to 29 who had mild COVID-19 (a few samples of this study predate the infection). Cell type and time point are not known.

The chain has TRBV7-6 and TRBJ2-3; TRBD2 agrees at 8 bases. V was clipped by 5 bases and J by 3 bases; unmatched bases: 10. The CDR3 covers 16 residues. Germline CDR1 is SGHVS and CDR2 is FNYEAQ. CDR3 loop: CASSRGSREGTDTQYF. The CDR3 coding sequence is TGTGCCAGCAGCCGAGGTAGTCGGGAGGGGACAGATACGCAGTATTTT.

This clonotype was picked up a small number of times. The chain has TRBV9 and TRBJ2-3; TRBD1 matches at 9 bases. The germline V gene encodes CDR1 SGDLS and CDR2 YYNGEE. The V gene end was trimmed by 0 bases and the J gene end by 3 bases; junction bases not matched to a gene: 5. CDR3 size: 16 residues. DNA of the CDR3: TGTGCCAGCAGCGTAGCAGCGACAGGGGGGACAGATACGCAGTATTTT. Translating gives CASSVAATGGTDTQYF.

The CDR3 here is CASSFLGTGGTEAFF. The CDR3 coding sequence is TGTGCCAGCAGCTTTCTCGGGACAGGGGGTACTGAAGCTTTCTTT. This chain connects TRBV5-6 to TRBJ1-1; 11 nucleotides agree with TRBD1. V was clipped by 2 bases and J by 5 bases; unmatched bases: 5. The germline V gene encodes CDR1 SGHDT and CDR2 YYEEEE. The CDR3 is 15 amino acids.

This clonotype has at least ten counts. This chain joins TRBV6-5 and TRBJ2-3, with D possibly matching TRBD1 (5 bases). V was shortened by 2 bases and J by 3 bases, with 12 bases between the two germline ends. This CDR3 contains 15 residues. Germline assignment: CDR1 MNHEY and CDR2 SVGAGI. CDR3 sequence: CASSYGQGGTDTQYF. The CDR3 region has the DNA TGTGCCAGCAGTTACGGGCAGGGTGGGACAGATACGCAGTATTTT.

This clonotype was seen a few times. The chain is built from TRBV28 and TRBJ2-7; either TRBD1 or TRBD2 may supply D (5 bases each). The CDR3 has 14 residues. V shed 4 bases and J shed 9 bases, with 19 bases lying between them. From germline, CDR1 is MDHEN and CDR2 SYDVKM. CDR3 amino acids: CASSSQAGAAAQYV. The CDR3 DNA is TGTGCCAGCAGTTCACAGGCCGGGGCTGCGGCGCAGTACGTC.

This clonotype has a handful of counts. Mismatch with germline at one junction end may stem from a read error. The chain couples TRBV28 to TRBJ2-5; TRBD1 is a possible D gene (5 bases). The germline gives CDR1 MDHEN, CDR2 SYDVKM. The CDR3 loop spans 15 amino acids. The CDR3 coding sequence is TGTGCCAGCAGTTTAGCAGGGTACCCCCAAGGGACCCAGTACTTC. Encoded protein: CASSLAGYPQGTQYF.

This clonotype came up many times. The genes are TRBV27 and TRBJ2-1; 11 bases fit TRBD2. V shed 6 bases, J shed 4 bases, and the junction held 8 bases outside the gene matches. The CDR3 has 16 amino acids. The germline gives CDR1 MNHEY, CDR2 SMNVEV (reference sequence). The CDR3 here is CASRAYLAGGYNEQFF. The CDR3 region has the DNA TGTGCCAGCAGAGCCTACTTAGCGGGGGGGTACAATGAGCAGTTCTTC.

There are a few counts of this clonotype. The V gene is TRBV5-1, the J gene TRBJ2-1; D remains unclear. There are 14 residues in the CDR3. The V end lost 3 bases, the J end lost 7 bases, and 14 bases lay between the germline ends. Germline CDR1 is SGHRS and CDR2 is YFSETQ. The CDR3 here is CASSSLVQENEQFF. For the CDR3, the DNA is TGCGCCAGCAGCTCTCTGGTTCAGGAAAATGAGCAGTTCTTC.

This clonotype was picked up a small number of times. This chain uses TRBV19 with TRBJ1-5; maybe TRBD1 (5 bases). The CDR3 is made up of 13 amino acids. Trimming took 8 bases from V and 6 from J, leaving 14 bases between them. Per the germline V gene, CDR1 is LNHDA and CDR2 is SQIVND (reference sequence). CDR3 in DNA: TGTGCCAGTGTCCGGGGGGTACGTCAGCCCCAGCATTTT. Its translation is CASVRGVRQPQHF.

The rearrangement links TRBV28 to TRBJ1-1; possible D gene TRBD1, 6 bases. Trimming pared 11 bases from V and 11 bases from J, leaving 24 bases between. Germline V lookup: CDR1 MDHEN, CDR2 SYDVKM. CDR3 length equals 13 residues. The CDR3 protein is CASSLGGGLGAFF. Here the CDR3 DNA reads TGTGCCTCAAGCCTTGGAGGGGGGCTTGGGGCTTTCTTT.

At least ten counts were recorded for this clonotype. This chain connects TRBV7-9 to TRBJ2-7; D tentatively fits TRBD1 or TRBD2 (7 bases each). This CDR3 contains 14 residues. Per the germline V gene, CDR1 is SEHNR and CDR2 is FQNEAQ (reference sequence). V was pared by 3 bases and J by 3 bases, with 12 bases between. CDR3 sequence reads: CASSFQGGNYEQYF. In DNA form, the CDR3 reads TGTGCCAGCAGCTTCCAGGGGGGGAACTACGAGCAGTACTTC.

The chain has TRBV5-1 and TRBJ2-3; D is undetermined. Trimming cost V 1 base and J 1 base, with 10 bases left between them. Looked up from germline, CDR1 is SGHRS and CDR2 is YFSETQ. CDR3 length: 15 residues. The CDR3 reads CASSLSSVGTDTQYF. The CDR3 DNA is TGCGCCAGCAGCTTGAGTTCGGTGGGCACAGATACGCAGTATTTT.

This clonotype has more than one count but fewer than ten. The CDR3 DNA reads as TGCGCCAGCAGCTTGTCCAGGGTCTTTATCTACGAGCAGTACTTC. It translates to CASSLSRVFIYEQYF. The gene calls are TRBV5-1 and TRBJ2-7; maybe TRBD1 (5 bases). V was pared by 1 base and J by 3 bases, with 14 bases between. CDR3 size: 15 residues. The germline gives CDR1 SGHRS, CDR2 YFSETQ.

This clonotype was detected only a few times. The rearrangement links TRBV20-1 to TRBJ2-5; D is unresolved. Between the trimmed V and J ends, which lost 2 bases and 4 bases, there was a span of 8 bases. Germline loops: CDR1 DFQATT, CDR2 SNEGSKA (reference sequence). The CDR3 runs 12 residues. DNA of the CDR3: TGCAGTGCTAGACAACTGGGAGAGACCCAGTACTTC. Encoded protein: CSARQLGETQYF.

This clonotype was seen a few times. The chain employs TRBV4-1 and TRBJ1-4; D call uncertain. The CDR3 is 12 residues long. The germline V and J ends were trimmed by 4 bases and 8 bases, with 8 bases remaining between them. CDR1 and CDR2 from the germline V gene are MGHRA and YSYEKL. CDR3 nucleotide sequence: TGCGCCAGCAGCCGTGGCCGGGAAAAACTGTTTTTT. Its protein product is CASSRGREKLFF.

The rearrangement links TRBV12-3 or TRBV12-4 to TRBJ2-4; no definite D call. The ends were cut back, 5 bases at V and 9 bases at J, with 17 bases in the middle. This CDR3 contains 14 residues. CDR3 nucleotide sequence: TGTGCCAGCAGTACTACCTCGCGGTCGTCCATTCAGTACTTC. Its protein is CASSTTSRSSIQYF.

Only a few counts were recorded for this clonotype. V and J are TRBV6-2 or TRBV6-3 and TRBJ2-1; D may be TRBD2 (6 bases). The germline V gene encodes CDR1 MNHEY and CDR2 SVGEGT. Trimming took off 8 bases at V and 5 bases at J, with 13 bases between the two ends. The CDR3 is 13 amino acids. The DNA for the CDR3 is TGTGCCAGCTCCTGGGGACTTAACAATGAGCAGTTCTTC. Its protein is CASSWGLNNEQFF.

The gene calls are TRBV27 and TRBJ2-3; D call uncertain. V shed 7 bases and J shed 4 bases, with 15 bases lying between them. Germline values: CDR1 MNHEY, CDR2 SMNVEV (reference sequence). The length of the CDR3 is 14 residues. The CDR3, as DNA: TGTGCCAGCATATCAGCGCCGTTCGCAGATACGCAGTATTTT. This sequence encodes CASISAPFADTQYF.

This clonotype was recorded at least ten times. This chain uses TRBV7-2 with TRBJ2-5; D perhaps matches TRBD2 (6 bases). The CDR3 is 14 amino acids. The V end was cut by 1 base, the J end by 6 bases, with 12 bases between. CDR1 SGHTA and CDR2 FQGNSA come from the germline V gene. In nucleotides, the CDR3 is TGTGCCAGCAGCTTAGGCCTAGCGATGCAGACCCAGTACTTC. It encodes CASSLGLAMQTQYF.

The J gene is TRBJ2-1, the V gene TRBV29-1; D gene ambiguous. Per germline, CDR1 SQVTM and CDR2 ANQGSEA. The V gene lost 5 bases and the J gene lost 6 bases, with 8 bases spanning the gap. CDR3 length: 11 amino acids. The DNA of the CDR3 is TGCAGCGTTCTTCCTGCCAATGAGCAGTTCTTC. Translated: CSVLPANEQFF.

This clonotype was found many times. The V gene is TRBV11-2, the J gene TRBJ2-7; 7 bases line up with TRBD1. Germline V lookup: CDR1 SGHAT, CDR2 FQNNGV. The CDR3 sequence is 14 residues long. The V segment lost 4 bases and the J segment 1 base; nucleotides outside the gene matches: 4. CDR3: CASSYGTESYEQYV. DNA of the CDR3: TGTGCCAGCAGCTACGGGACAGAGTCCTACGAGCAGTACGTC.